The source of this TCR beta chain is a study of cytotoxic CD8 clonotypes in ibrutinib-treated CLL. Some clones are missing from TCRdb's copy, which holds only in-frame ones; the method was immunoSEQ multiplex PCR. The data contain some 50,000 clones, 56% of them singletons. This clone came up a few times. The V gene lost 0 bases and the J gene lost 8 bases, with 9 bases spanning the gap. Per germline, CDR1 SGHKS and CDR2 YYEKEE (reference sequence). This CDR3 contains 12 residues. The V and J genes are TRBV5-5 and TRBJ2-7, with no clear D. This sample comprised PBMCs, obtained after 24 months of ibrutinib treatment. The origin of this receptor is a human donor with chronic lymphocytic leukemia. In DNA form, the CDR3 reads TGTGCCAGCAGCTTGGGTGGAGAGAAGCAGTACTTC. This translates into CASSLGGEKQYF.